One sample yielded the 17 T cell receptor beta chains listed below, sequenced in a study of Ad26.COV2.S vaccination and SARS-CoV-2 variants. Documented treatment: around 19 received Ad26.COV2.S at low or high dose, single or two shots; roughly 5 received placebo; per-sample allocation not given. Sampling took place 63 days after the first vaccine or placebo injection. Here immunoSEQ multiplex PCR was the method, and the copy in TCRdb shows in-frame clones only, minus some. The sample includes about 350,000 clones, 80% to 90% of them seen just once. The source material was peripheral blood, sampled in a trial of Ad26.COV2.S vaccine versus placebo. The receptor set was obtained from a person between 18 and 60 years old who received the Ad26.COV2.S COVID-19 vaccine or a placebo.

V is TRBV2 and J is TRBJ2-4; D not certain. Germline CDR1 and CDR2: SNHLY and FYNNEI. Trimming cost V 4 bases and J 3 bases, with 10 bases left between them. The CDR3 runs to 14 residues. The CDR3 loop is CASSATFSKNIQYF. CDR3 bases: TGTGCCAGCAGTGCGACATTTAGCAAAAACATTCAGTACTTC.

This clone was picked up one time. The CDR3 DNA follows: TGTGCCAGCAGCCAAGGGAAATACAGGGGGTCCTACGAGCAGTACTTC. Its translation is CASSQGKYRGSYEQYF. The chain has TRBV3-1 (or the pseudogene TRBV3-2) and TRBJ2-7, with TRBD1 matching 8 bases. CDR1 is LGHDT, CDR2 YNNKEL, per germline (reference sequence). The junction had 6 bases not matched to a gene; V was cut back by 1 base and J by 1 base. The CDR3 has 16 amino acids.

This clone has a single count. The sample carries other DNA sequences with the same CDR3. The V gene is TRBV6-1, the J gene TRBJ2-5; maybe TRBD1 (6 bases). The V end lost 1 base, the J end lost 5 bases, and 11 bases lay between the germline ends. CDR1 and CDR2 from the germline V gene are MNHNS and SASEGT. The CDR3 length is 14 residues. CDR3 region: CASSEVRGSETQYF. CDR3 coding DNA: TGTGCCAGCAGTGAAGTGAGGGGGTCTGAGACCCAGTACTTC.

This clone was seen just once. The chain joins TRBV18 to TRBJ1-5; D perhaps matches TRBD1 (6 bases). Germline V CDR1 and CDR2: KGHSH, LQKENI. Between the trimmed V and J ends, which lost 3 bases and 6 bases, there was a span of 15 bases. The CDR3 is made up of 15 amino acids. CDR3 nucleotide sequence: TGTGCCAGCTCACCGGGGGGGCAGGGGAGTCAGCCCCAGCATTTT. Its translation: CASSPGGQGSQPQHF.

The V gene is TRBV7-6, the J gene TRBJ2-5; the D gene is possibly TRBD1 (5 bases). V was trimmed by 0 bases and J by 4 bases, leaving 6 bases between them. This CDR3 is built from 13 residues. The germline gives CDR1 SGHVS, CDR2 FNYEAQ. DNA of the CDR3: TGTGCCAGCAGCTTAGCGCAGGGAGAGACCCAGTACTTC. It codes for CASSLAQGETQYF.

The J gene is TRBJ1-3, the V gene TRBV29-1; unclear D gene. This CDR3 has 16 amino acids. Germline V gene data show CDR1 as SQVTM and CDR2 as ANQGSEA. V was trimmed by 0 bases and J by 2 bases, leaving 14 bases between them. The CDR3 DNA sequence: TGCAGCGTTGAAGATGGAGGTGGTGAACCTGGAAACACCATATATTTT. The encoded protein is CSVEDGGGEPGNTIYF.

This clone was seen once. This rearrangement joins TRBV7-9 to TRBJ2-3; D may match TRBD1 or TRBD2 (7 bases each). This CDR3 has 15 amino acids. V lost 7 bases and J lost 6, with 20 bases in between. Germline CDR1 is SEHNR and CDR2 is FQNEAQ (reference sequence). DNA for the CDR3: TGTGCCAGCACGGGACCAGGGGGGGAGAGTGATACGCAGTATTTT. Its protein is CASTGPGGESDTQYF.

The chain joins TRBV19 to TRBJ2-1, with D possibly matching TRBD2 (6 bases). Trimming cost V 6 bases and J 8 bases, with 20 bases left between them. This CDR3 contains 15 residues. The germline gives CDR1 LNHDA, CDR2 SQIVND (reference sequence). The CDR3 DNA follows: TGTGCCAGTAGCCCTCTCAGACTAGTCGGCGATGAGCAGTTCTTC. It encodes CASSPLRLVGDEQFF.

Written as DNA, the CDR3 is TGCGCCAGCAGCCAAGTTGGGGCAGGGAATGGCTACACCTTC. Translated: CASSQVGAGNGYTF. V gene TRBV4-3 combines with J gene TRBJ1-2, with a tentative D call TRBD1 (5 bases). The germline CDR1 and CDR2 sequences are LGHNA and YSLEER. This CDR3 contains 14 residues. V was clipped by 1 base and J by 6 bases, with 12 bases between them.

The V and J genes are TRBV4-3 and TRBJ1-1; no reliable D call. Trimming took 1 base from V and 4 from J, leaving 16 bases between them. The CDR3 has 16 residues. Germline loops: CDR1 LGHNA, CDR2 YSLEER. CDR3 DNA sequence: TGCGCCAGCAGCCAAGGTCTGACCAACCGTGGCACTGAAGCTTTCTTT. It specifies CASSQGLTNRGTEAFF.

CDR3 protein: CASSLEGGEDYEQYF. Here the CDR3 DNA reads TGTGCCAGCAGCCTCGAGGGGGGCGAAGACTACGAGCAGTACTTC. The V gene is TRBV5-5, the J gene TRBJ2-7; D is possibly TRBD1 or TRBD2 (6 bases each). Germline V CDR1 and CDR2: SGHKS, YYEKEE (reference sequence). The length of the CDR3 is 15 residues. Trimming took off 4 bases at V and 3 bases at J, with 17 bases between the two ends.

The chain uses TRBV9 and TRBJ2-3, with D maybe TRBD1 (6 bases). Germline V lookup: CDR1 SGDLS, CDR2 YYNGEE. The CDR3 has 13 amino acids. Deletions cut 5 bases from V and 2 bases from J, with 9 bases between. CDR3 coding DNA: TGTGCCAGCAGTAGGGGGTCCACAGATACGCAGTATTTT. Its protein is CASSRGSTDTQYF.

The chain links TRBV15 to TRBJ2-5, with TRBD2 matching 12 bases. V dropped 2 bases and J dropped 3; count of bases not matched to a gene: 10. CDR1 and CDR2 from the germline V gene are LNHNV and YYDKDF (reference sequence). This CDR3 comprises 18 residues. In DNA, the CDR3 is TGTGCCACCAGCAGATCCTTGACTAGCGGGGGCGGAAAAGAGACCCAGTACTTC. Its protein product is CATSRSLTSGGGKETQYF.

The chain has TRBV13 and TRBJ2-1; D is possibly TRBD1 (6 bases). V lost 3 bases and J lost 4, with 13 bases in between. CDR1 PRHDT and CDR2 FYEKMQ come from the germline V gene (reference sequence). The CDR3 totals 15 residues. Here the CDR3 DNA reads TGTGCCAGCAGCTTTGGGACAAGTACATACAATGAGCAGTTCTTC. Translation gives CASSFGTSTYNEQFF.

CDR3 protein: CASSGGQGKGSYNEQFF. The CDR3 coding sequence is TGTGCCAGCAGCGGAGGACAGGGAAAGGGCTCCTACAATGAGCAGTTCTTC. The V and J genes are TRBV9 and TRBJ2-1; 8 bases match TRBD1. CDR1 is SGDLS, CDR2 YYNGEE, per germline. CDR3 length: 17 residues. With 3 bases clipped from V and 0 bases from J, the junction kept 8 bases outside the gene matches.

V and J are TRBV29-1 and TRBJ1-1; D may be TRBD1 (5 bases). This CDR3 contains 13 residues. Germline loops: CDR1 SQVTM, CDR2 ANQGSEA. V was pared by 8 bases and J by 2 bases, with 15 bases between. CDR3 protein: CSLSWGENTEAFF. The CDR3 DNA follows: TGCAGCCTTTCTTGGGGGGAAAACACTGAAGCTTTCTTT.

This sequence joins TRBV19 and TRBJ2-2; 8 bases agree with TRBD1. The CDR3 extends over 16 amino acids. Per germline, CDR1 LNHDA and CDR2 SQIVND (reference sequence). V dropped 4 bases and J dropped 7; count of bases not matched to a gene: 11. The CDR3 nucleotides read TGTGCCAGTAGTACCCAGGGGGCAGGGAAGATCGGGGAGCTGTTTTTT. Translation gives CASSTQGAGKIGELFF.